The 5 T cell receptor beta chains reported below all come from one sample, sequenced in a study of cytomegalovirus exposure and HLA in healthy donors. A multiplex PCR was run with 60 Vbeta primers and 13 Jbeta primers. Measured with immunoSEQ multiplex PCR; TCRdb has only the in-frame clones, and not every one. The data show 90,000 to 120,000 clones, less than 80% seen once. The source material was PBMCs. The receptors were sampled from a man aged 25-40 years in good health and CMV-seronegative.

About this clone: Other DNA sequences in this specimen translate into the identical CDR3. This sequence joins TRBV29-1 and TRBJ1-1; perhaps TRBD1 as D (5 bases). The V end lost 3 bases, the J end lost 5 bases, and 7 bases lay between the germline ends. The CDR3 loop spans 11 amino acids. Germline CDR1 SQVTM, CDR2 ANQGSEA. The CDR3 reads CSVDRGTEAFF. CDR3 DNA: TGCAGCGTTGATCGGGGGACTGAAGCTTTCTTT.

The rearrangement links TRBV28 to TRBJ2-1; D is perhaps TRBD2 (5 bases). The CDR3 consists of 16 residues. The germline CDR1 and CDR2 sequences are MDHEN and SYDVKM. Trimming left V 3 bases short and J 4 bases short, with 16 bases between. The CDR3 region has the DNA TGTGCCAGCAGTTTCGGTGGGAGTGCGGTTTACAATGAGCAGTTCTTC. It translates to CASSFGGSAVYNEQFF.

CDR3 coding DNA: TGTGCCAGCAGCCAGCGACAGGGTTTAGACCCTTACACCTTC. Protein sequence: CASSQRQGLDPYTF. The chain carries TRBV7-2 and TRBJ1-2, with 7 bases aligning to TRBD1. Germline CDR1 and CDR2: SGHTA and FQGNSA. J was trimmed by 11 bases and V by 5 bases; bases with no gene match: 14. The CDR3 spans 14 residues. Full variable domain (remainder filled in from reference TRBV7-2 and TRBJ1-2): GAGVSQSPSNKVTEKGKDVELRCDPISGHTALYWYRQSLGQGLEFLIYFQGNSAPDKSGLPSDRFSAERTGGSVSTLTIQRTQQEDSAVYLCASSQRQGLDPYTFGSGTRLTVV.

The chain uses TRBV6-6 and TRBJ1-4; weak D call: TRBD1 (6 bases). Germline V gene lookup returns CDR1 MNHNY and CDR2 SVGAGI (reference sequence). The CDR3 spans 15 residues. V lost 6 bases and J lost 3, with 14 bases in between. CDR3 coding DNA: TGTGCCAGCAGATCACAGGGTACCGCTAATGAAAAACTGTTTTTT. It specifies CASRSQGTANEKLFF.

In nucleotides, the CDR3 is TGTGCCAGCAGCTCGGGACAACCTGCAAATGAGCAGTTCTTC. As protein: CASSSGQPANEQFF. V usage is TRBV11-2 and J usage is TRBJ2-1, with a tentative D call TRBD1 (6 bases). The CDR3 extends over 14 amino acids. V dropped 4 bases and J dropped 7 bases, with 14 bases sitting between them. The germline CDR1 and CDR2 sequences are SGHAT and FQNNGV. Full variable domain (remainder filled in from reference TRBV11-2 and TRBJ2-1): EAGVAQSPRYKIIEKRQSVAFWCNPISGHATLYWYQQILGQGPKLLIQFQNNGVVDDSQLPKDRFSAERLKGVDSTLKIQPAKLEDSAVYLCASSSGQPANEQFFGPGTRLTVL.